These T cell receptor beta chains were read from a single sample in a study of early T cells in non-severe SARS-CoV-2 infection. TCRdb used MiXCR to reprocess the 5' RACE reads, holding one entry per CDR3 protein. The sample consists of 30,000 to 45,000 distinct CDR3 sequences, around 4% of them appearing once. Sequences were obtained from whole blood. Source of these receptors: an adult who was a healthcare worker with PCR-confirmed SARS-CoV-2 infection or an uninfected control (not recorded which). CDR3s include the opening cysteine and the closing phenylalanine or tryptophan. The D gene is left open where the match is weak. Part of the rows lack a size; the others show once, few, many or a class for expanded clones.

v_call	clone_size	j_call	d_call	cdr3_nt	cdr3_aa
TRBV7-6	medium-sized	TRBJ2-7	NA	TGTGCCAGCAGCCACCGTCCCGGGACCAAGGAAGAGCAGTACTTC	CASSHRPGTKEEQYF
TRBV10-3	many	TRBJ2-1	TRBD2	TGTGCCGCCCTAGCGGGGTCAGCGGGCGATGAGCAGTTCTTC	CAALAGSAGDEQFF
TRBV23-1	many	TRBJ2-4	NA	TGCGCCAGCTGGTCGTTAGCCAAAAACATTCAGTACTTC	CASWSLAKNIQYF
TRBV6-6	few	TRBJ2-7	NA	TGTGCCAGCAGTTCCAGCGCAAACTCCTACGAGCAGTACTTC	CASSSSANSYEQYF
TRBV12-3/TRBV12-4	many	TRBJ2-3	TRBD1	TGTGCCAGCAGTTTAGGACAGGGTCACACAGATACGCAGTATTTT	CASSLGQGHTDTQYF
TRBV27	many	TRBJ1-6	TRBD1	TGTGCCAGCAGTCCGGGGGACAGAGCACCCCTCCACTTT	CASSPGDRAPLHF
TRBV7-2	many	TRBJ1-5	NA	TGTGCCAGCAGCTTAAGTGGCAATCAGCCCCAGCATTTT	CASSLSGNQPQHF
TRBV11-2	medium-sized	TRBJ1-5	TRBD1	TGTGCCAGCAGCCTCGGACAGGGCAATCAGCCCCAGCATTTT	CASSLGQGNQPQHF
TRBV7-9	many	TRBJ1-1	NA	TGTGCCAGCAGCCTCTCGACAGTCCCCGTAGAGGCTTTCTTT	CASSLSTVPVEAFF
TRBV10-2	NA	TRBJ2-3	TRBD2	TGCGCCAGCAGTGAGTCAGGTAGCGGGAGTGATACGCAGTATTTT	CASSESGSGSDTQYF
TRBV3-1	many	TRBJ1-1	TRBD1	TGTGCCAGCAGTCCTCAGGGGGGTTACACTGAAGCTTTCTTT	CASSPQGGYTEAFF
TRBV24-1	many	TRBJ2-3	NA	TGTGCCACCAGTGAAGGGAATCCAGATACGCAGTATTTT	CATSEGNPDTQYF
TRBV7-9	many	TRBJ2-7	NA	TGTGCCAGCAGCTTGGGGGCGCTTCACGAGCAGTACTTC	CASSLGALHEQYF
TRBV20-1	many	TRBJ2-1	TRBD2	TGCAGTGCTAGCGGGACTAGCGGGAGGGCCTACAATGAGCAGTTCTTC	CSASGTSGRAYNEQFF
TRBV19	many	TRBJ1-2	NA	TGTGCCAGTAGTATCCCAGGGGAGGACTATGGCTACACCTTC	CASSIPGEDYGYTF
TRBV9	few	TRBJ2-1	NA	TGTGCCAGCAGCGTAGGCGACTTCGACAATGAGCAGTTCTTC	CASSVGDFDNEQFF
TRBV2	NA	TRBJ1-4	NA	TGTGCCAGCAGTGAAGCACGGCAGGAAACGGGAAAACTGTTTTTT	CASSEARQETGKLFF
TRBV7-6	few	TRBJ2-7	NA	TGTGCCAGCAGCACGGGTCCCCTCTACGAGCAGTACTTC	CASSTGPLYEQYF
TRBV12-3/TRBV12-4	many	TRBJ2-7	NA	TGTGCCAGCAGTTTATTGGGAACTACTTATGGGAGGCACGAGCAGTACTTC	CASSLLGTTYGRHEQYF
TRBV9	many	TRBJ2-1	NA	TGTGCCAGCAGCGTCGAGCCGAGGCTGCGTACGGATGAGCAGTTCTTC	CASSVEPRLRTDEQFF
TRBV20-1	many	TRBJ1-5	TRBD1	TGCAGTGCGGGGACAGGGTTGACTCAGCCCCAGCATTTT	CSAGTGLTQPQHF
TRBV2	many	TRBJ2-1	NA	TGTGCCAGCAGTGTGAGGGGGGATTACAATGAGCAGTTCTTC	CASSVRGDYNEQFF
TRBV11-2	many	TRBJ2-6	NA	TGTGCCAGCAGCTTGGAGGGGGCCACCTCTGGGGCCAACGTCCTGACTTTC	CASSLEGATSGANVLTF
TRBV28	few	TRBJ2-2	TRBD1	TGTGCCAGCGGAGGGACAGGAGGGTCCGGGGAGCTGTTTTTT	CASGGTGGSGELFF
TRBV3-1	many	TRBJ1-5	NA	TGTGCCAGCAGCCAAGAAGGGGATCAGCCCCAGCATTTT	CASSQEGDQPQHF
TRBV7-9	few	TRBJ2-3	TRBD1	TGTGCCAGCAGCAACCCGGGACAGAGCACAGATACGCAGTATTTT	CASSNPGQSTDTQYF
TRBV20-1	many	TRBJ2-7	TRBD2	TGCAGTGCACCCCGCGGGGGGTCGGGCGAGCAGTACTTC	CSAPRGGSGEQYF
TRBV7-3	NA	TRBJ2-7	NA	TGTGCCAGCAGCCGAGGGACATCCAACGACGAGCAGTACTTC	CASSRGTSNDEQYF
TRBV20-1	many	TRBJ2-1	NA	TGCAGTGCTAGAAAGACCGGGACCCTAGTTGCCAATGAGCAGTTCTTC	CSARKTGTLVANEQFF
TRBV6-4	many	TRBJ2-2	TRBD2	TGTGCCAGCAGTGACTCGCGGGGGGGCCACACCGGGGAGCTGTTTTTT	CASSDSRGGHTGELFF
TRBV5-1	many	TRBJ2-5	TRBD1	TGCGCCAGCAGCTCTGTAACAGGGGGAGAGACCCAGTACTTC	CASSSVTGGETQYF
TRBV20-1	many	TRBJ2-4	NA	TGCAGTGCTAGTTCGGGGCTTAGGGCCAAAAACATTCAGTACTTC	CSASSGLRAKNIQYF
TRBV20-1	many	TRBJ2-6	NA	TGCAGTGCTAGAGATCATATGTTATCCTCTGGGGCCAACGTCCTGACTTTC	CSARDHMLSSGANVLTF
TRBV29-1	many	TRBJ2-7	NA	TGCAGCGTTGACAGCGGAGGGGACGAGCAGTACTTC	CSVDSGGDEQYF
TRBV20-1	many	TRBJ2-3	NA	TGCAGTGCTAGACCCGGACGGACAAGCACAGATACGCAGTATTTT	CSARPGRTSTDTQYF
TRBV18	many	TRBJ1-6	TRBD1	TGTGCCAGCTCACCACCGACAGGGGACAATTCACCCCTCCACTTT	CASSPPTGDNSPLHF
TRBV3-1	many	TRBJ2-7	NA	TGTGCCAGCAGCCAAGTCTCCTACGAGCAGTACTTC	CASSQVSYEQYF
TRBV3-1	many	TRBJ1-1	TRBD1	TGTGCCAGCAGCCGCCGGACAGGGGGCACTGAAGCTTTCTTT	CASSRRTGGTEAFF